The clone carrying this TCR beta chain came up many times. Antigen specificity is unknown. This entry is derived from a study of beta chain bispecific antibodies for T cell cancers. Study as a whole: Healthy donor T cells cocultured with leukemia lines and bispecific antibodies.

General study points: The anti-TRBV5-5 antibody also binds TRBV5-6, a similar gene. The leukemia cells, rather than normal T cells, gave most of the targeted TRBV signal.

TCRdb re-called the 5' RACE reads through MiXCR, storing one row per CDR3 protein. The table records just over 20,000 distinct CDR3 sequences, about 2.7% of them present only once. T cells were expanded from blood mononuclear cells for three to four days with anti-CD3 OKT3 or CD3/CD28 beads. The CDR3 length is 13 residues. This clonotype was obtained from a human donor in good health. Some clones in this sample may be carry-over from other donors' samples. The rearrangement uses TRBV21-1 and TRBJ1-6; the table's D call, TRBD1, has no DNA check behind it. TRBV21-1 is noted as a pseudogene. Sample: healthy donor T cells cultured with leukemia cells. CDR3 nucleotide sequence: TGTGCCAGCAGCCCTAAGGGCGGCTCACCCCTCCACTTT. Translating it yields CASSPKGGSPLHF.